The clone carrying this T cell receptor beta chain appeared a few times. Antigen specificity is unknown. This specimen comes from a study of identical twins. With template switching, a universal primer site was added, and the cDNA carried unique molecular identifiers. TCRdb fed the 5' RACE reads into MiXCR, producing one record per CDR3 protein. The sample records 500,000 or so distinct CDR3 sequences, under 25% being singletons. The study, taken as a whole, reports: Beta out-of-frame sequences showed weaker excess sharing between twins.

This CDR3 contains 15 residues. Trimming shortened V by 8 bases and J by 7 bases, and 23 bases separated the two germline ends. A further study also used this sample, focusing on T cells expressing NK-cell markers. That study adds: Of the CD8+ T cells in about 6 donors, about 1.0-7.5% belonged to dominant NKG2C+ clonotypes. Whether expanded NKG2C-expressing T cell clones recognize HCMV is unknown.

This sequence originates from a woman aged 18 to 35 in good health. The sequenced sample was CD4+ T cells sorted from blood. The chain employs TRBV12-3 or TRBV12-4 and TRBJ1-2, with D perhaps TRBD1 (6 bases). This chain's CDR3 is CASSLDRGRGGGYTF. DNA of the CDR3: TGTGCCAGCTCCCTGGACCGGGGCAGGGGAGGTGGCTACACCTTC.